These 10 T cell receptor beta chains were sequenced from one sample in a study of cytomegalovirus exposure and HLA in healthy donors. The PCR had 60 Vbeta and 13 Jbeta primers. Libraries were prepared by immunoSEQ multiplex PCR; TCRdb keeps only in-frame clonotypes and omits some of them. Altogether about 190,000 clones are present, about 84% being singletons, with the ten largest covering approximately 3.8%. Input material: PBMCs. The receptors stem from a man between 45 and 60 years old in good health and CMV-seronegative.

The rearrangement links TRBV30 to TRBJ1-1, with D possibly being TRBD1 (6 bases). Trimming took 3 bases from V and 5 from J, leaving 13 bases between them. Looked up from germline, CDR1 is GTSNPN and CDR2 is SVGIG (reference sequence). The CDR3 length is 13 residues. In DNA, the CDR3 is TGTGCCTGGAGCCCCGGACAGAGGACTGAAGCTTTCTTT. This sequence encodes CAWSPGQRTEAFF.

This clone appeared a single time. The chain combines TRBV11-2 with TRBJ2-6; no clear D gene. The germline V gene has CDR1 SGHAT and CDR2 FQNNGV. Trimming pared 2 bases from V and 0 bases from J, leaving 14 bases between. The CDR3 length is 18 residues. The CDR3 nucleotides are TGTGCCAGCAGCTTATACGACACAACCTTCTCTGGGGCCAACGTCCTGACTTTC. This gives the protein CASSLYDTTFSGANVLTF.

This chain links TRBV9 with TRBJ1-1, with no clear D. The CDR3 is made up of 14 amino acids. CDR1 is SGDLS and CDR2 is YYNGEE in the germline V gene. The V and J ends lost 0 bases and 1 base respectively, with 7 bases between them. As DNA, the CDR3 is TGTGCCAGCAGCGTAGCCCCAGGGAACACTGAAGCTTTCTTT. Translating it yields CASSVAPGNTEAFF. Based on the CDR3 plus reference TRBV9 and TRBJ1-1, the full variable domain is DSGVTQTPKHLITATGQRVTLRCSPRSGDLSVYWYQQSLDQGLQFLIQYYNGEERAKGNILERFSAQQFPDLHSELNLSSLELGDSALYFCASSVAPGNTEAFFGQGTRLTVV.

The rearrangement links TRBV30 to TRBJ2-7, with D possibly being TRBD1 (5 bases). The CDR3 runs to 13 residues. CDR1 GTSNPN and CDR2 SVGIG come from the germline V gene (reference sequence). V was cut by 2 bases and J by 4 bases, with 12 bases left in between. CDR3 nucleotide sequence: TGTGCCTGGAGTCTCGACAGACCTTACGAGCAGTACTTC. It translates to CAWSLDRPYEQYF.

The chain uses TRBV2 and TRBJ2-5; 7 nucleotides match TRBD2. V shed 6 bases, J shed 5 bases, and the junction held 12 bases outside the gene matches. The V gene's germline CDR1 is SNHLY and CDR2 FYNNEI. CDR3 size: 15 residues. CDR3 DNA: TGTGCCAGCAGGCCCGGACTAGTAGAATTGGAGACCCAGTACTTC. Amino acid sequence: CASRPGLVELETQYF.

The CDR3 reads CASSKLGTAYEKLFF. Written as DNA, the CDR3 is TGTGCCAGCAGTAAGCTCGGGACAGCGTATGAAAAACTGTTTTTT. This chain uses TRBV6-5 with TRBJ1-4, with TRBD1 identical over 7 bases. The CDR3 covers 15 residues. In germline, CDR1 is MNHEY, CDR2 SVGAGI. The trim removed 5 bases at V and 6 bases at J, leaving 9 bases unmatched.

About this clone: Mismatch with germline at one junction end may stem from a read error. The gene calls are TRBV7-9 and TRBJ2-7, with D perhaps matching TRBD1 (5 bases). The CDR3 has 14 amino acids. From germline, CDR1 is SEHNR and CDR2 FQNEAQ (reference sequence). The CDR3 is CSSSQLRQPYEQYF. CDR3 bases: TGTTCCAGCAGCCAATTACGACAGCCCTACGAGCAGTACTTC.

The chain carries TRBV5-6 and TRBJ1-5, with D uncertain. The germline gives CDR1 SGHDT, CDR2 YYEEEE. Trimming cost V 7 bases and J 7 bases, with 18 bases left between them. The CDR3 extends over 14 amino acids. CDR3 bases: TGTGCCAGCCATGAGTCGATGTCTCCCCAGCCCCAGCATTTT. This sequence encodes CASHESMSPQPQHF.

This chain's CDR3 is CASSVRQINQPQHF. Written as DNA, the CDR3 is TGTGCCAGCAGTGTGCGACAGATCAATCAGCCCCAGCATTTT. The chain joins TRBV2 to TRBJ1-5, with D perhaps matching TRBD1 (5 bases). V gave up 4 bases and J gave up 3 bases, with 10 bases separating them. Germline CDR1 reads SNHLY; CDR2 reads FYNNEI. This CDR3 has 14 residues.

As for this clone: The junction does not match germline at one end; this may be a read error. This chain connects TRBV7-9 to TRBJ2-5; possible D gene TRBD1, 8 bases. The CDR3 is 13 residues long. Germline-derived CDR1 and CDR2 are SEHNR and FQNEAQ (reference sequence). The CDR3 DNA reads as TGTTCCAGCAGCGTGGACAGGGAGGGGGCCCAGTACTTC. Translating gives CSSSVDREGAQYF.